These 23 T cell receptor beta chains were all obtained from the same sample, sequenced in a study of blood T cell repertoires in COVID-19. Clones were read by immunoSEQ multiplex PCR, and TCRdb kept only the in-frame ones, dropping some. The data show over 85,000 clones, over 65% seen once. The source material was peripheral blood. Receptors originate from an elderly woman with acute or convalescent COVID-19.

The chain employs TRBV19 and TRBJ1-5; D not resolved. The V gene lost 10 bases and the J gene lost 0 bases, with 16 bases spanning the gap. The CDR3 totals 15 residues. The germline CDR1 and CDR2 sequences are LNHDA and SQIVND (reference sequence). DNA for the CDR3: TGTGCCACCCTCATGGGAGGGAATAGCAATCAGCCCCAGCATTTT. This gives the protein CATLMGGNSNQPQHF.

The V call is TRBV5-1, the J call TRBJ2-7; D may be TRBD1 (7 bases). Germline V gene lookup returns CDR1 SGHRS and CDR2 YFSETQ. V was trimmed by 4 bases and J by 4 bases, leaving 15 bases between them. The CDR3 contains 14 residues. This chain's CDR3 is CASSVAGQQYEQYF. The CDR3 nucleotides are TGCGCCAGCAGCGTGGCGGGACAGCAGTACGAGCAGTACTTC.

V is TRBV18 and J is TRBJ2-5, with D hard to call. Trimming cost V 1 base and J 2 bases, with 8 bases left between them. There are 14 residues in the CDR3. Germline loops: CDR1 KGHSH, CDR2 LQKENI. The CDR3: CASSPLDLQETQYF. CDR3 bases: TGTGCCAGCTCACCACTCGACTTACAAGAGACCCAGTACTTC.

V usage is TRBV2 and J usage is TRBJ2-6; tentatively, D is TRBD1 (5 bases). Trimming shortened V by 6 bases and J by 0 bases, and 6 bases separated the two germline ends. The germline V gene has CDR1 SNHLY and CDR2 FYNNEI. CDR3 length: 14 residues. The CDR3 coding sequence is TGTGCCAGCAGCAGGGACTCTGGGGCCAACGTCCTGACTTTC. As protein: CASSRDSGANVLTF.

The chain combines TRBV7-8 with TRBJ2-7, with TRBD1 matching 8 bases. CDR3 length: 14 residues. V was clipped by 5 bases and J by 6 bases; unmatched bases: 9. CDR1 is SGHVS and CDR2 is FQNEAQ in the germline V gene. The CDR3 sequence is CASSTGTGRVEQYF. Written as DNA, the CDR3 is TGTGCCAGCAGCACCGGGACAGGTAGGGTCGAGCAGTACTTC.

The chain uses TRBV10-3 and TRBJ2-5; D call uncertain. Between the trimmed V and J ends, which lost 6 bases and 2 bases, there was a span of 4 bases. The CDR3 extends over 11 amino acids. Per the germline V gene, CDR1 is ENHRY and CDR2 is SYGVKD. Here the CDR3 DNA reads TGTGCCATCAGACAGCAAGAGACCCAGTACTTC. It specifies CAIRQQETQYF.

This chain links TRBV10-3 with TRBJ2-2; maybe TRBD2 (5 bases). CDR1 and CDR2 from the germline V gene are ENHRY and SYGVKD. The CDR3 has 15 residues. Trimming took 7 bases from V and 0 from J, leaving 12 bases between them. For the CDR3, the DNA is TGTGCCATCATTCCGGGGAACGCGAACACCGGGGAGCTGTTTTTT. Protein sequence: CAIIPGNANTGELFF.

V usage is TRBV7-8 and J usage is TRBJ1-2, with 9 nucleotides matching TRBD1. Germline V gene sequence: CDR1 SGHVS, CDR2 FQNEAQ. The V segment lost 5 bases and the J segment 4 bases; nucleotides outside the gene matches: 8. This CDR3 is 15 amino acids long. DNA for the CDR3: TGTGCCAGCAGCACGGGACAGGGACTGCCCTATGGCTACACCTTC. Its protein product is CASSTGQGLPYGYTF.

The chain carries TRBV10-3 and TRBJ1-4, with a weak D call TRBD1 (6 bases). This CDR3 has 14 amino acids. Trimming took off 5 bases at V and 7 bases at J, with 14 bases between the two ends. Germline V lookup: CDR1 ENHRY, CDR2 SYGVKD. CDR3 residues: CAISNRERGEKLFF. The CDR3 nucleotides read TGTGCCATCAGTAACAGGGAGAGGGGTGAAAAACTGTTTTTT.

The genes are TRBV29-1 and TRBJ1-2; D is unresolved. V was shortened by 0 bases and J by 3 bases, with 8 bases between the two germline ends. CDR1 and CDR2 from the germline V gene are SQVTM and ANQGSEA. The CDR3 has 13 amino acids. The CDR3 spells CSVEEGTDYGYTF. As DNA, the CDR3 is TGCAGCGTTGAAGAGGGCACAGACTATGGCTACACCTTC.

This rearrangement joins TRBV5-1 to TRBJ1-3; perhaps TRBD1 as D (5 bases). Germline lookup yields CDR1 SGHRS and CDR2 YFSETQ. The CDR3 has 17 residues. The germline V and J ends were trimmed by 4 bases and 0 bases, with 17 bases remaining between them. CDR3 nucleotide sequence: TGCGCCAGCAGCCCCGGTACAGGTTATCTCTCTGGAAACACCATATATTTT. It encodes CASSPGTGYLSGNTIYF.

CDR3 sequence (DNA): TGTGCCAGTAGTATGGGAGTAGCGGGAACGGATACGCAGTATTTT. This gives the protein CASSMGVAGTDTQYF. V and J are TRBV19 and TRBJ2-3; TRBD2 aligns across 8 bases. CDR3 length: 15 amino acids. Trimming took 3 bases from V and 6 from J; bases not matched to a gene: 8. Germline CDR1 reads LNHDA; CDR2 reads SQIVND (reference sequence).

This chain uses TRBV18 with TRBJ1-5; 7 bases are shared with TRBD1. V lost 0 bases, J lost 9 bases, and 11 bases stayed unmatched. CDR3 size: 16 residues. Germline V gene sequence: CDR1 KGHSH, CDR2 LQKENI. CDR3 in DNA: TGTGCCAGCTCACCACCGGGCAGGGGGGCGGATGGGCCCCAGCATTTT. Its translation is CASSPPGRGADGPQHF.

The rearrangement joins TRBV28 to TRBJ1-6; 7 bases fit TRBD1. Germline V gene lookup returns CDR1 MDHEN and CDR2 SYDVKM. The CDR3 runs to 14 residues. Trimming cost V 6 bases and J 4 bases; bases outside gene matches: 3. The CDR3, as DNA: TGTGCCAGCAGGACACAGGGGTATAATTCACCCCTCCACTTT. Residues: CASRTQGYNSPLHF.

The V gene is TRBV5-4, the J gene TRBJ2-3; 9 bases align to TRBD2. Germline CDR1 and CDR2: SGHNT and YYREEE (reference sequence). CDR3 length: 15 residues. With V trimmed by 1 base and J by 5 bases, 5 bases remained unmatched. In DNA form, the CDR3 reads TGTGCCAGCAGCTTGACCCTAGCGGGGATAGATACGCAGTATTTT. Its protein is CASSLTLAGIDTQYF.

The chain joins TRBV11-3 to TRBJ2-5; the match to TRBD2 covers 8 bases. Germline CDR1 and CDR2: SGHNT and YENEEA. This CDR3 contains 15 residues. With 0 bases clipped from V and 5 bases from J, the junction kept 5 bases outside the gene matches. The CDR3 protein is CASSLDTSGTETQYF. The CDR3 DNA is TGTGCCAGCAGCTTAGATACTAGCGGTACCGAGACCCAGTACTTC.

The genes are TRBV6-2 or TRBV6-3 and TRBJ2-7, with D possibly matching TRBD2 (6 bases). V was shortened by 5 bases and J by 0 bases, with 14 bases between the two germline ends. The CDR3 extends over 15 amino acids. Germline values: CDR1 MNHEY, CDR2 SVGEGT. CDR3 bases: TGTGCCAGCAGTGTCCCGGGAGTCTACTCCTACGAGCAGTACTTC. Its translation is CASSVPGVYSYEQYF.

The chain couples TRBV3-1 (or the pseudogene TRBV3-2) to TRBJ1-4; 9 nucleotides line up with TRBD1. Germline V gene lookup returns CDR1 LGHDT and CDR2 YNNKEL (reference sequence). V was clipped by 6 bases and J by 5 bases; unmatched bases: 7. This CDR3 has 15 amino acids. The CDR3 DNA reads TGTGCCAGCAGTCAACCGGGACAGGGAAATGAAAAACTGTTTTTT. It specifies CASSQPGQGNEKLFF.

This chain uses TRBV18 with TRBJ1-4, with 7 bases matching TRBD1. J lost 0 bases, V lost 4 bases, and 17 bases had no gene match. Germline CDR1 is KGHSH and CDR2 is LQKENI. There are 20 residues in the CDR3. CDR3 protein: CASSQNTYQGVPTTNEKLFF. The CDR3 coding sequence is TGTGCCAGCTCACAAAACACATATCAGGGGGTGCCTACAACTAATGAAAAACTGTTTTTT.

The chain couples TRBV7-9 to TRBJ2-1; 11 nucleotides align to TRBD2. J lost 0 bases, V lost 5 bases, and 12 bases had no gene match. Germline CDR1 is SEHNR and CDR2 is FQNEAQ (reference sequence). The length of the CDR3 is 19 residues. The CDR3 spells CASSPAFGLAGGSYNEQFF. As DNA, the CDR3 is TGTGCCAGCAGCCCGGCCTTTGGACTAGCGGGTGGCTCCTACAATGAGCAGTTCTTC.

The gene calls are TRBV4-3 and TRBJ2-2, with D perhaps TRBD2 (6 bases). Germline V CDR1 and CDR2: LGHNA, YSLEER. Trimming took 4 bases from V and 3 from J, leaving 15 bases between them. This CDR3 is built from 16 residues. As DNA, the CDR3 is TGCGCCAGCAGCCCCTCCCCGGGAGTGTACACCGGGGAGCTGTTTTTT. Its protein product is CASSPSPGVYTGELFF.

This sequence joins TRBV30 and TRBJ1-2; 7 bases fit TRBD1. The V gene end was trimmed by 0 bases and the J gene end by 8 bases; junction bases not matched to a gene: 9. There are 14 residues in the CDR3. CDR1 is GTSNPN and CDR2 is SVGIG in the germline V gene (reference sequence). The CDR3 DNA sequence: TGTGCCTGGAGTGTCCGGGACAGACAAAAGGGCTACACCTTC. It yields the protein CAWSVRDRQKGYTF.

The V and J genes are TRBV7-2 and TRBJ1-5, with no clear D. V lost 5 bases to trimming and J lost 0 bases, with 8 bases between them. Germline V gives CDR1 SGHTA, CDR2 FQGNSA. The CDR3 totals 14 residues. The CDR3 coding sequence is TGTGCCAGCAGCCCTTTACTTAGCAATCAGCCCCAGCATTTT. As protein: CASSPLLSNQPQHF.